The entry that follows covers one T cell receptor (beta chain) sequence. Its cognate antigen has yet to be identified. No much larger clonotype is one base removed from it; base qualities were not supplied. The donors were a few dozen Caucasian individuals from Russia, aged roughly 6 to 100 years, who were systemically healthy. Ten milliliters of peripheral blood were drawn from each donor into EDTA-treated Vacutainer tubes. PBMCs were isolated by Ficoll-Paque density-gradient centrifugation, with at least 6 million obtained per sample. Total RNA was extracted from PBMCs with Trizol reagent, with at least 6 micrograms obtained per sample. The percentages of naive CD45RAhigh/CD27high T cells were determined by flow cytometry on a PBMC aliquot from every donor. Library preparation used 5' RACE. The sequencer was an Illumina HiSeq 2500. The second PCR ran for roughly 7 to 12 cycles and used a J-beta primer mix along with a sample-barcoded 5' primer. Each TCR beta cDNA molecule received a unique molecular identifier from a template-switch 5' adaptor carrying 12 random nucleotides. Each sample yielded at least 2.5 million CDR3-containing paired-end reads. First-strand cDNA was synthesized from all RNA with the Mint cDNA synthesis kit, primed by a TRBC-specific oligonucleotide. After uracil-DNA glycosylase treatment, a first 18-cycle PCR used universal primers M1SS and BC2_uni_R on all cDNA. Processing in the source paper ran as follows. Normalization of each sample was performed by random selection of 1 million high-quality reads, each carrying a distinct molecular identifier. Reads with shared molecular identifiers were discarded instead of being binned into consensus sequences. MiTCR, run with a Q25 quality threshold and the strictest error-elimination algorithm, handled CDR3 identification, clonotype clustering and error correction. Lower-bound total TCR beta diversity was estimated with a nonparametric unseen species model using Euler transformation. TCRdb ran its own pipeline on the public reads, namely fastp trimming at Q25 and MiXCR clone calling, and kept in-frame beta chains. Identical CDR3 protein sequences are pooled into one entry, listed with their most common genes and DNA. In this record, the V and J calls reflect TCRdb's handling and not the investigators' own analysis. Recorded for this sample are 1.5 million or so distinct CDR3 sequences; around two fifths of them occurred a single time. 7.9% of the sample rests with the top ten.

This record comes from a study of blood T cells in healthy people across ages (dated by TCRdb to 2013 to 2016). Turning to the overall study: In model experiments, template switching captured roughly one uniquely barcoded TCR beta cDNA molecule for every two T cells. Age-related changes in TCR beta repertoire diversity were measured in the study by deep sequencing normalized with unique cDNA molecular identifiers. Donors were grouped into four age groups: young (average approximately 15 years), middle-aged (roughly 38), aged (over 55) and long-lived (about 89). To avoid experimental bias, donors of different ages were randomly spread across the sequencing lanes. The study analyzed two additional independent replicas of 1 million unique cDNA reads from the same blood draw for two donors, one aged 18 to 30 and one aged 80 or older. Overall study outcomes, separate from this receptor: Compared with the aged group, the long-lived group had more naive CD4+ T cells, fewer expanded clones and increased TCR diversity, a pattern suggesting age selection. The percentage of naive T cells measured by flow cytometry correlated strongly with observed TCR beta diversity. Observed TCR beta diversity per million T cells fell roughly linearly with age, and a significant reduction was already apparent by age about 38. Estimates of total diversity from one million sequenced T cells were regarded as lower bounds and underestimates. Donor CMV infection status was unknown, potentially confounding age-related changes in expanded clonotypes. Because profiling used bulk unsorted PBMCs, naive and antigen-experienced compartments could not be compared conclusively.

CDR3 length: 15 amino acids, cysteine to phenylalanine. Only the CDR3 region is kept as DNA, spanning 45 bases read in frame from base 1. In the germline V gene (reference sequence), CDR1 corresponds to LGHDT and CDR2 to YNNKEL. The receptor's source is a woman in her late teens or twenties in good health. The V gene is TRBV3-1 and the J gene is TRBJ2-5, with TRBD2 matching 7 junction bases. Near its end, the DNA agrees better with TRBJ2-7, so the J call may be wrong. The material sequenced was blood. In nucleotide form, the sequence is TGTGCCAGCAGCCAATTCGGGGGGTTATCCCACGAGCAGTACTTC. It translates as CASSQFGGLSHEQYF.